This T cell receptor beta chain derives from a study of T cells in Graves' hyperthyroidism and ophthalmopathy (dated by TCRdb to about 2019). Regarding the study in general: Peripheral blood samples were taken at the time of initial diagnosis, prior to any treatment. The study also compared thyroid tissue and blood T-cell repertoires from several Graves' hyperthyroidism patients. The paper describes TCR Vbeta CDR3 sequencing of around 130 peripheral blood samples, made up of 43 ophthalmopathy patients, 70 to 75 hyperthyroidism patients and some 17 progressor patients. After sampling, hyperthyroidism patients received methimazole starting at 30 mg daily, and ophthalmopathy patients received high-dose intravenous methylprednisolone. TCR V-J signatures able to tell the groups apart were searched for in a discovery cohort of 100 or so patients, of whom more than 40 had Graves' ophthalmopathy and some 60 had stable Graves' hyperthyroidism. The 100 or so discovery patients were randomly split 7:3 into training and test sets. Prospective prediction of ophthalmopathy was tested in an independent validation cohort of some 19 hyperthyroidism patients and 17 patients who later progressed to ophthalmopathy. Overall results and qualifications from the work: A 13 V-J signature model separated ophthalmopathy from stable hyperthyroidism, with just over 85% sensitivity and 81.08% specificity in cross-validation and 80%/75% in testing. Sample size was not statistically predetermined, and investigators were not blinded to group allocation. In validation, the model predicted progression to ophthalmopathy with over 65% sensitivity and 72% to 85% specificity, a median of approximately 6.7 months before onset. Blood samples also contained most of the expanded thyroid clonotypes (frequency above 0.001), which suggests that blood repertoires may reflect thyroid immune responses.

The V and J ends are trimmed by 5 bases and 9 bases, leaving 14 bases between them. The germline V gene (reference sequence) yields MNHEY for CDR1 and SMNVEV for CDR2. CDR3 length: 13 amino acids, cysteine to phenylalanine. CDR3 DNA is the only sequence kept; it has 39 bases, read in frame from the first base. The TCR beta CDR3 regions were amplified from the RNA transcripts. A first-round RT-PCR of the TCR CDR3 used the HTBI primer set with the Qiagen OneStep RT-PCR kit. Libraries were constructed in a second round of multiplex PCR, after which size selection and purification were performed. Sequencing of the libraries was done on an Illumina HiSeq2000 using paired-end 100 bp reads. In the paper's pipeline: SOAPnuke was used to process the raw data, with reads discarded if the reads contained adapters or uncalled bases, had a mean Phred below 15, or lacked an exact constant-primer or identifier match. High-quality paired reads were merged using COPE v1.2.5, and each unique nucleotide sequence was defined as a clonotype. MiTCR v1.1 was used to align the clonotypes against IMGT TRBV, TRBD and TRBJ reference segments. The analysis was restricted to V-J combinations with a frequency above 0.0001, which together covered over 99% of the repertoires. A TCS score was defined as the ratio between F50 (clonal expansion) and ExV (chaos), using BLOSUM62-based TCRdist between CDR3 peptides within each V-J. Welch's t-statistics and random forest reduced roughly 500 V-J features to about 12, which were used in a naive Bayes classifier (R e1071). The public sequencing data were trimmed at Q25 with fastp and processed into clonotypes with MiXCR by TCRdb, which kept only in-frame beta chains. CDR3 protein duplicates are merged, each entry listing the most common genes and DNA. TCRdb, rather than the study authors, made the V and J calls. This sample holds about 350,000 distinct CDR3 sequences; about 15% were observed only once. The ten largest clones represent just under 25% of the sample.

Stable Graves' hyperthyroidism was defined as no progression to ophthalmopathy during 18 months of follow-up. The hyperthyroidism patients were between 18 and 65 years old and newly diagnosed, with a disease duration of less than 2 months. Any patient with an uncontrolled infection, another autoimmune disease, pregnancy or lactation was excluded. Diagnoses were established on the basis of clinical symptoms, serum thyroxine and TRAb, thyroid ultrasound, and orbital computed tomography. PBMCs were separated from under 12 ml of fresh peripheral blood using Ficoll-Paque density gradient centrifugation. Trizol reagent was used to extract total RNA, and RNA quality was then checked on an Agilent 2100 Bioanalyzer. This clonotype was seen a few times. Its antigen is currently not known. No base quality information exists; no much larger clone differs at one position.

The receptor comes from a woman aged 25 to 39 with Graves' hyperthyroidism. The rearrangement combines TRBV27 with TRBJ2-1; the D gene cannot be named for sure. The specimen was blood. The bases are TGTGCCAGCAGTATTCTAGTTATGGGTGAGCAGTTCTTC. Its amino acids are CASSILVMGEQFF.